A single sample is the source of the 32 T cell receptor beta chains below, sequenced in a study of cytomegalovirus exposure and HLA in healthy donors. PCR primers comprised 60 Vbeta and 13 Jbeta primers. Libraries were prepared by immunoSEQ multiplex PCR; TCRdb keeps only in-frame clonotypes and omits some of them. Of about 140,000 clones detected, roughly 80% appear once; the ten largest clones hold around 4.1%. Sample: PBMCs. The receptors originated from a middle-aged man in good health and CMV-seropositive.

This clone has a single count. V usage is TRBV27 and J usage is TRBJ1-5; a possible D gene is TRBD1 (5 bases). Trimming shortened V by 5 bases and J by 6 bases, and 20 bases separated the two germline ends. In germline, CDR1 is MNHEY, CDR2 SMNVEV (reference sequence). The CDR3 consists of 16 residues. In DNA, the CDR3 is TGTGCCAGCAGTCCCCTTGGACGGGGGGAGGCTCAGCCCCAGCATTTT. Residues: CASSPLGRGEAQPQHF.

The table lists this clone with a few counts. The gene calls are TRBV7-8 and TRBJ2-7, with D possibly TRBD1 on 5 matching bases. This CDR3 contains 13 residues. The V end lost 5 bases, the J end lost 6 bases, and 14 bases lay between the germline ends. CDR1 and CDR2 from the germline V gene are SGHVS and FQNEAQ. CDR3 nucleotide sequence: TGTGCCAGCAGCCTCGTGGGGCGCCTCGAGCAGTACTTC. Its translation is CASSLVGRLEQYF.

The rearrangement joins TRBV9 to TRBJ2-7; D might be TRBD2 (6 bases). The V end was cut by 3 bases, the J end by 6 bases, with 16 bases between. Germline values: CDR1 SGDLS, CDR2 YYNGEE. The CDR3 has 14 amino acids. The CDR3 nucleotides are TGTGCCAGCAGCGAGGGACTCACCATACCCGAGCAGTACTTC. Translated: CASSEGLTIPEQYF. The full variable domain, in which reference TRBV9 and TRBJ2-7 provide the parts outside the CDR3, is DSGVTQTPKHLITATGQRVTLRCSPRSGDLSVYWYQQSLDQGLQFLIQYYNGEERAKGNILERFSAQQFPDLHSELNLSSLELGDSALYFCASSEGLTIPEQYFGPGTRLTVT.

This chain uses TRBV4-3 with TRBJ2-7; 9 nucleotides agree with TRBD1. Germline V gene data show CDR1 as LGHNA and CDR2 as YSLEER. With V trimmed by 4 bases and J by 7 bases, 14 bases remained unmatched. The CDR3 totals 16 residues. The DNA of the CDR3 is TGCGCCAGCAGCCCTTCTTTCCGGACAGGGGTGAAAGAGCAGTACTTC. This gives the protein CASSPSFRTGVKEQYF.

This clone turned up a few times. V gene TRBV2 combines with J gene TRBJ1-1; tentative D call: TRBD1 (6 bases). Germline assignment: CDR1 SNHLY and CDR2 FYNNEI. V dropped 6 bases and J dropped 2 bases, with 13 bases sitting between them. The CDR3 runs 14 residues. For the CDR3, the DNA is TGTGCCAGCAGGCCCCGGACAGCCAACACTGAAGCTTTCTTT. The encoded protein is CASRPRTANTEAFF.

The V gene is TRBV6-5, the J gene TRBJ1-4; 10 bases map to TRBD1. V dropped 6 bases and J dropped 6; count of bases not matched to a gene: 7. The germline CDR1 and CDR2 sequences are MNHEY and SVGAGI. This CDR3 is built from 15 residues. The CDR3 is CASSRTGGKDEKLFF. The CDR3 coding sequence is TGTGCCAGCAGCAGGACAGGGGGAAAGGATGAAAAACTGTTTTTT.

This clone was seen a single time. The chain employs TRBV6-6 and TRBJ2-2; a possible D gene is TRBD1 (5 bases). V gave up 2 bases and J gave up 0 bases, with 10 bases separating them. Germline V gives CDR1 MNHNY, CDR2 SVGAGI (reference sequence). The CDR3 contains 16 residues. CDR3 DNA: TGTGCCAGCAGTTACGGGGCGTTCGCGAACACCGGGGAGCTGTTTTTT. This sequence encodes CASSYGAFANTGELFF.

This chain connects TRBV4-2 to TRBJ2-7; the match to TRBD1 covers 9 bases. V lost 3 bases, J lost 6 bases, and 0 bases stayed unmatched. The CDR3 runs to 12 residues. Germline-derived CDR1 and CDR2 are LGHNA and YNFKEQ. Written as DNA, the CDR3 is TGTGCCAGCAGCCAGACAGGGGGCGAGCAGTACTTC. Translation: CASSQTGGEQYF.

V is TRBV29-1 and J is TRBJ2-1; TRBD2 matches at 13 bases. The junction had 8 bases not matched to a gene; V was cut back by 7 bases and J by 14 bases. This CDR3 has 12 residues. Germline-derived CDR1 and CDR2 are SQVTM and ANQGSEA. CDR3 protein: CSAYLGLAGEFF. The CDR3, as DNA: TGCAGCGCCTACTTAGGACTAGCGGGAGAGTTCTTC.

The chain carries TRBV9 and TRBJ2-1, with 8 bases that match TRBD2. V lost 2 bases, J lost 12 bases, and 10 bases stayed unmatched. The CDR3 runs to 14 residues. Germline V gene sequence: CDR1 SGDLS, CDR2 YYNGEE. Written as DNA, the CDR3 is TGTGCCAGCAGCGTTCGGGCGGGGGGAAAATCGCAGTTCTTC. It codes for CASSVRAGGKSQFF.

The chain has TRBV7-6 and TRBJ2-1; D is ambiguous. The germline V and J ends were trimmed by 2 bases and 4 bases, with 9 bases remaining between them. The germline CDR1 and CDR2 sequences are SGHVS and FNYEAQ. This CDR3 is built from 14 residues. CDR3 amino acids: CASSLPTSYNEQFF. The CDR3 coding sequence is TGTGCCAGCAGCTTACCCACAAGTTACAATGAGCAGTTCTTC.

This chain joins TRBV27 and TRBJ1-5, with D possibly TRBD1 on 5 matching bases. Germline V gene data show CDR1 as MNHEY and CDR2 as SMNVEV (reference sequence). Trimming pared 8 bases from V and 5 bases from J, leaving 19 bases between. The CDR3 sequence is 15 residues long. CDR3 amino acids: CASRSGAGTYQPQHF. In DNA, the CDR3 is TGTGCCAGCCGTAGCGGGGCAGGGACTTATCAGCCCCAGCATTTT.

The gene calls are TRBV11-2 and TRBJ1-5; D unresolved. The germline CDR1 and CDR2 sequences are SGHAT and FQNNGV. The V end was cut by 5 bases, the J end by 0 bases, with 11 bases between. The CDR3 extends over 15 amino acids. The CDR3 protein is CASSPRPSSNQPQHF. CDR3 in DNA: TGTGCCAGCAGCCCTAGACCGAGTAGCAATCAGCCCCAGCATTTT.

In the case of this clone: The junction differs from germline at one of its ends, possibly a read error. This chain uses TRBV7-7 with TRBJ2-2, with D tentatively TRBD2 (5 bases). Germline V gives CDR1 SSHAT, CDR2 FNYEAQ (reference sequence). There are 14 residues in the CDR3. This CDR3 reads CASSLNEGTGELLF. CDR3 nucleotide sequence: TGTGCCAGCAGCTTAAATGAGGGAACCGGGGAGCTGCTTTTT.

The rearrangement joins TRBV5-1 to TRBJ1-1; maybe TRBD1 (6 bases). The germline V gene has CDR1 SGHRS and CDR2 YFSETQ. Between the trimmed V and J ends, which lost 2 bases and 4 bases, there was a span of 9 bases. This CDR3 has 13 residues. The CDR3 DNA is TGCGCCAGCAGCTTTTGGACAGTCACTGAAGCTTTCTTT. It yields the protein CASSFWTVTEAFF.

The chain has TRBV27 and TRBJ2-5; D ambiguous. Germline V gene lookup returns CDR1 MNHEY and CDR2 SMNVEV (reference sequence). With 7 bases removed from V and 0 bases from J, the gap between germline ends came to 9 bases. The CDR3 is made up of 13 amino acids. This CDR3 reads CASKHPYQETQYF. The DNA of the CDR3 is TGTGCCAGCAAACACCCGTACCAAGAGACCCAGTACTTC.

The gene calls are TRBV11-2 and TRBJ2-1; the match to TRBD2 covers 11 bases. The V gene's germline CDR1 is SGHAT and CDR2 FQNNGV. The CDR3 consists of 16 residues. After removal of 5 bases from V and 5 bases from J, the junction contained 8 bases not matched to a gene. This chain's CDR3 is CASSIGTSGSHNEQFF. The CDR3 DNA reads TGTGCCAGCAGCATTGGGACTAGCGGCAGCCACAATGAGCAGTTCTTC.

The table lists this clone with a count of one. The V call is TRBV21-1, the J call TRBJ2-7; the table names TRBD1, a call not compared with the DNA. TRBV21-1 has pseudogene status. The CDR3 length is 14 residues. CDR3 sequence (DNA): TGTGCCAGCAGCACGGGACAGGGGGCCTACGAGCAGTACTTC. This translates into CASSTGQGAYEQYF.

This sequence joins TRBV4-3 and TRBJ2-3; TRBD2 matches at 7 bases. CDR1 and CDR2 from the germline V gene are LGHNA and YSLEER. The CDR3 has 17 amino acids. J was trimmed by 1 base and V by 3 bases; bases with no gene match: 10. The CDR3 loop is CASSHYGGGRRTDTQYF. CDR3 bases: TGCGCCAGCAGCCATTATGGGGGAGGGCGGCGCACAGATACGCAGTATTTT.

The J gene is TRBJ2-7, the V gene TRBV19; 7 bases map to TRBD2. CDR1 and CDR2 from the germline V gene are LNHDA and SQIVND (reference sequence). The CDR3 runs to 15 residues. With V trimmed by 5 bases and J by 3 bases, 10 bases remained unmatched. The CDR3 spells CASSSWGGGGYEQYF. CDR3 nucleotides: TGTGCCAGTAGTTCTTGGGGCGGCGGGGGCTACGAGCAGTACTTC.

The chain joins TRBV30 to TRBJ1-1; D remains ambiguous. The CDR3 covers 14 residues. In germline, CDR1 is GTSNPN, CDR2 SVGIG (reference sequence). V lost 3 bases and J 3 bases, leaving 14 bases between the germline ends. The CDR3 loop reads CAWSAWEDHTEAFF. For the CDR3, the DNA is TGTGCCTGGAGCGCCTGGGAGGATCACACTGAAGCTTTCTTT.

This chain joins TRBV5-4 and TRBJ2-5; TRBD1 matches at 7 bases. This CDR3 has 15 amino acids. The J segment lost 9 bases and the V segment lost 0 bases, leaving 11 bases of the junction unmatched. Per the germline V gene, CDR1 is SGHNT and CDR2 is YYREEE (reference sequence). The CDR3 DNA sequence: TGTGCCAGCAGCTTGGAGCCAGGGGGTGTCATGGCCCAGTACTTC. It codes for CASSLEPGGVMAQYF.

The gene calls are TRBV6-6 and TRBJ2-1, with a possible D match to TRBD2 (6 bases). Germline V gene lookup returns CDR1 MNHNY and CDR2 SVGAGI (reference sequence). The CDR3 contains 14 residues. Trimming stripped 5 bases from V and 4 bases from J, with 12 bases between. The CDR3 region is CASSTGDWYNEQFF. CDR3 bases: TGTGCCAGCAGTACGGGGGACTGGTACAATGAGCAGTTCTTC.

This rearrangement joins TRBV10-3 to TRBJ2-1, with 11 bases aligning to TRBD2. This CDR3 has 15 residues. With V trimmed by 6 bases and J by 10 bases, 11 bases remained unmatched. CDR1 is ENHRY and CDR2 is SYGVKD in the germline V gene. For the CDR3, the DNA is TGTGCCATCAGCCGACAGACTAGCGGGGTCGGGGAGCAGTTCTTC. Encoded protein: CAISRQTSGVGEQFF.

The gene calls are TRBV11-2 and TRBJ1-6, with D unresolved. Between the trimmed V and J ends, which lost 5 bases and 7 bases, there was a span of 6 bases. This CDR3 is built from 12 residues. Germline values: CDR1 SGHAT, CDR2 FQNNGV. This chain's CDR3 is CASSEHNSPLHF. The CDR3 DNA is TGTGCCAGCAGCGAACACAATTCACCCCTCCACTTT.

The chain couples TRBV11-2 to TRBJ2-1, with 10 bases matching TRBD2. CDR3 size: 18 residues. Per the germline V gene, CDR1 is SGHAT and CDR2 is FQNNGV. The V gene end was trimmed by 2 bases and the J gene end by 5 bases; junction bases not matched to a gene: 12. The CDR3 loop is CASSLTAGLAVVDNEQFF. The CDR3 bases are TGTGCCAGCAGCTTAACTGCCGGACTAGCGGTAGTAGACAATGAGCAGTTCTTC.

The chain links TRBV10-3 to TRBJ2-7; 9 bases align to TRBD2. The trim removed 4 bases at V and 4 bases at J, leaving 5 bases unmatched. From germline, CDR1 is ENHRY and CDR2 SYGVKD. The CDR3 consists of 14 residues. CDR3 sequence reads: CAISGRGGKYEQYF. The CDR3, as DNA: TGTGCCATCAGTGGGCGGGGGGGGAAATACGAGCAGTACTTC.

V usage is TRBV6-5 and J usage is TRBJ2-7, with no clear D. With 0 bases removed from V and 2 bases from J, the gap between germline ends came to 14 bases. CDR3 size: 16 residues. Germline CDR1 reads MNHEY; CDR2 reads SVGAGI. CDR3 bases: TGTGCCAGCAGTTACTCCTCGGTAGCTGCTGCCTACGAGCAGTACTTC. Translated, it gives CASSYSSVAAAYEQYF.

The chain links TRBV25-1 to TRBJ1-2; TRBD1 aligns across 11 bases. CDR1 MGHDK and CDR2 SYGVNS come from the germline V gene. The CDR3 sequence is 12 residues long. V trimming: 6 bases; J trimming: 8 bases; junction bases outside the gene matches: 2. The CDR3 nucleotides are TGTGCCAGCAGGGACAGGGGGCAAGGCTACACCTTC. This encodes CASRDRGQGYTF.

The chain combines TRBV18 with TRBJ2-6, with 10 bases fitting TRBD1. Per germline, CDR1 KGHSH and CDR2 LQKENI. Trimming took 6 bases from V and 4 from J; bases not matched to a gene: 9. The CDR3 runs 17 residues. This CDR3 reads CASSQRQGATGANVLTF. Here the CDR3 DNA reads TGTGCCAGCTCGCAAAGACAGGGGGCGACGGGGGCCAACGTCCTGACTTTC.

The J gene is TRBJ2-3, the V gene TRBV5-4, with a weak D call TRBD2 (5 bases). CDR3 size: 12 residues. Germline loops: CDR1 SGHNT, CDR2 YYREEE (reference sequence). The V end was cut by 5 bases, the J end by 2 bases, with 6 bases between. The CDR3 spells CASSRDTDTQYF. The CDR3 DNA reads TGTGCCAGCAGTCGGGACACAGATACGCAGTATTTT.

This chain connects TRBV2 to TRBJ1-2; D gene ambiguous. This CDR3 spans 15 amino acids. Per germline, CDR1 SNHLY and CDR2 FYNNEI. The ends were cut back, 3 bases at V and 6 bases at J, with 17 bases in the middle. The CDR3 nucleotides are TGTGCCAGCAGTGAGATCGGGTTACTGCCGGATGGCTACACCTTC. It codes for CASSEIGLLPDGYTF.